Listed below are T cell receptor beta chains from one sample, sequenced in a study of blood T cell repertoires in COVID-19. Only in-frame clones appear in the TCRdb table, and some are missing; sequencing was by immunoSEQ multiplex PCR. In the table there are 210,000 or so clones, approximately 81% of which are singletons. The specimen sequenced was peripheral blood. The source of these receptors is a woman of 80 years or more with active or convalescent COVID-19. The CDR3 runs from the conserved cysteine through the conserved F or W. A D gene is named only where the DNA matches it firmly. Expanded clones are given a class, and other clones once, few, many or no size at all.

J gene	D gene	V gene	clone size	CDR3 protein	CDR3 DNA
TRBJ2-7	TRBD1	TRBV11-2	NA	CASSYSTGLASEQYF	TGTGCCAGCAGCTACTCGACAGGGTTGGCTTCCGAGCAGTACTTC
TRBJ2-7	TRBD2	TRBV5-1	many	CASSLSGLAYEQYF	TGCGCCAGCAGCCTATCGGGACTAGCCTACGAGCAGTACTTC
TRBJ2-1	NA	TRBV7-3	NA	CASSPGHNNEQFF	TGTGCCAGCAGCCCTGGACATAACAATGAGCAGTTCTTC
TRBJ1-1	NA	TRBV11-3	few	CASSLAPGGESTEAFF	TGTGCCAGCAGCTTAGCGCCCGGAGGGGAGAGCACTGAAGCTTTCTTT
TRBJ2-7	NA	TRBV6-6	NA	CASSYSNRVPYEQYF	TGTGCCAGCAGTTACTCGAACAGGGTCCCCTACGAGCAGTACTTC
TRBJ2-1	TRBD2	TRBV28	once	CASSLSGTSLFF	TGTGCCAGCAGTTTGTCCGGGACTAGCCTGTTCTTC
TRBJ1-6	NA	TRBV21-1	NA	CASSTRDRVGNSPLHF	TGTGCCAGCAGCACGCGAGACAGGGTGGGGAATTCACCCCTCCACTTT
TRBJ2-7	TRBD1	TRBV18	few	CASSPDRGSYEQYF	TGTGCCAGCTCACCAGACAGGGGTTCCTACGAGCAGTACTTC
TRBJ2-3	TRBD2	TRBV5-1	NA	CASRTFTGGKTDTQYF	TGCGCCAGCAGGACCTTTACCGGGGGGAAGACAGATACGCAGTATTTT
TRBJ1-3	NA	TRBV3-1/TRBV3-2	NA	CASSQSALRGSGNTIYF	TGTGCCAGCAGCCAAAGCGCCCTCAGGGGCTCTGGAAACACCATATATTTT
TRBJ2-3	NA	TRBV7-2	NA	CASSLVASRGTDTQYF	TGTGCCAGCAGCTTAGTAGCGTCCCGGGGGACAGATACGCAGTATTTT
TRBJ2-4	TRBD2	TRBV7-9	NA	CASSLVGGSFVRGNIQYF	TGTGCCAGCAGCTTAGTCGGGGGGTCCTTCGTACGTGGAAACATTCAGTACTTC
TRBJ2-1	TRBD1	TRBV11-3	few	CASSLDPNRGFANEQFF	TGTGCCAGCAGCTTAGATCCTAACAGGGGGTTCGCGAATGAGCAGTTCTTC
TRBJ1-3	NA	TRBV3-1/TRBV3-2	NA	CASSYGGSGNTIYF	TGTGCCAGCAGTTATGGGGGGTCTGGAAACACCATATATTTT
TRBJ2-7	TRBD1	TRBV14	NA	CASSHSLGGPTYEQYF	TGTGCCAGCAGCCATTCACTAGGGGGCCCCACCTACGAGCAGTACTTC
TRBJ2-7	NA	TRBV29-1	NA	CSVAPDNYEQYF	TGCAGCGTTGCCCCGGACAACTACGAGCAGTACTTC
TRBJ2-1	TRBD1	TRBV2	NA	CASNRDRDNNEQFF	TGTGCCAGCAACCGGGACAGGGACAACAATGAGCAGTTCTTC
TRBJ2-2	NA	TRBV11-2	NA	CASSWGLSNTGELFF	TGTGCCAGCAGCTGGGGACTTTCGAACACCGGGGAGCTGTTTTTT
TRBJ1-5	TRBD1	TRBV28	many	CASSQGGRDSNQPQHF	TGTGCCAGCAGCCAGGGGGGCAGGGATAGCAATCAGCCCCAGCATTTT
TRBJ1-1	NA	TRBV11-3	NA	CAVARTRNTEAFF	TGTGCCGTTGCACGGACAAGGAACACTGAAGCTTTCTTT
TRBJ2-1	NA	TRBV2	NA	CASSQGGAVYNEQFF	TGTGCCAGCAGCCAAGGGGGGGCCGTCTACAATGAGCAGTTCTTC
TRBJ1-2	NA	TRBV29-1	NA	CSGGPNRDGYGYTF	TGCAGCGGCGGTCCGAACAGGGACGGCTATGGCTACACCTTC
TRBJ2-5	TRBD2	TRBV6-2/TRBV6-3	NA	CASSSVGALAGVLETQYF	TGTGCCAGCAGCTCCGTGGGGGCTCTAGCGGGAGTTTTGGAGACCCAGTACTTC
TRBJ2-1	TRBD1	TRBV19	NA	CASRLTGANSQFF	TGTGCCAGTAGGCTAACAGGGGCTAATAGTCAGTTCTTC
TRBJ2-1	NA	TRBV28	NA	CASSPRGRGGYNEQFF	TGTGCCAGCAGCCCCAGGGGGCGGGGGGGATACAATGAGCAGTTCTTC
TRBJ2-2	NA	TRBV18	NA	CASSPMLAPTGELFF	TGTGCCAGCTCACCAATGCTAGCTCCCACCGGGGAGCTGTTTTTT
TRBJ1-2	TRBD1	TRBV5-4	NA	CASSFRQGADGYTF	TGTGCCAGCAGCTTTAGACAGGGGGCGGATGGCTACACCTTC
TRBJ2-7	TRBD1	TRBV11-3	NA	CASSLGGGQGVYEQYF	TGTGCCAGCAGCTTAGGTGGGGGACAGGGGGTGTACGAGCAGTACTTC
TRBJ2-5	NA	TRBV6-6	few	CASSYPVEGETQYF	TGTGCCAGCAGTTACCCGGTCGAGGGAGAGACCCAGTACTTC
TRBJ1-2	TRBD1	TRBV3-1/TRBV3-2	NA	CASSLSGGRWNGYTF	TGTGCCAGCAGCCTTTCAGGGGGAAGATGGAATGGCTACACCTTC
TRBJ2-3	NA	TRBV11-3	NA	CASSLEHSTDTQYF	TGTGCCAGCAGCTTAGAACACAGCACAGATACGCAGTATTTT
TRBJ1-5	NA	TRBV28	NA	CASSLISDSNQPQHF	TGTGCCAGCAGTTTAATTAGCGATAGCAATCAGCCCCAGCATTTT
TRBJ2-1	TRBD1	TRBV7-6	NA	CASSFTGGVYNEQFF	TGTGCCAGCAGCTTCACAGGGGGAGTTTACAATGAGCAGTTCTTC
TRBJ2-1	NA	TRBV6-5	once	CASSITGDSYNEQFF	TGTGCCAGCAGTATAACGGGGGACTCCTACAATGAGCAGTTCTTC
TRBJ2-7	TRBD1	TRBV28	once	CASSNRGTVREQYF	TGTGCCAGCAGCAATAGAGGGACAGTGCGCGAGCAGTACTTC
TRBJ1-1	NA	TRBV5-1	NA	CASSLDAGGDTEAFF	TGCGCCAGCAGCTTGGACGCGGGAGGGGACACTGAAGCTTTCTTT
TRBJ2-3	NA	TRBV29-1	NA	CSVGQGLSTDTQYF	TGCAGCGTTGGACAGGGACTTAGCACAGATACGCAGTATTTT
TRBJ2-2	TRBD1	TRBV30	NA	CAWSPNRGSGELFF	TGTGCCTGGAGTCCGAACAGGGGATCCGGGGAGCTGTTTTTT
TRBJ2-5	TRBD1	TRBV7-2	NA	CASSQQGAAGTQYF	TGTGCCAGCAGCCAACAGGGGGCGGCTGGGACCCAGTACTTC
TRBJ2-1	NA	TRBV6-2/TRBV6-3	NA	CASSYKGGEQFF	TGTGCCAGCAGTTACAAGGGAGGTGAGCAGTTCTTC
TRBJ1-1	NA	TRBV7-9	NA	CASSLEVTEAFF	TGTGCCAGCAGCTTGGAGGTCACTGAAGCTTTCTTT
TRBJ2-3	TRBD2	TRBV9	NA	CASSGTGGLTDTQYF	TGTGCCAGCAGTGGGACGGGAGGATTGACAGATACGCAGTATTTT
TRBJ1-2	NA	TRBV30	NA	CAWSVRQSGVLGYTF	TGTGCCTGGAGTGTACGCCAATCCGGAGTCTTAGGCTACACCTTC
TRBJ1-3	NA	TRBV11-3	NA	CASSAQGLSGNTIYF	TGTGCCAGCAGCGCCCAGGGACTCTCTGGAAACACCATATATTTT
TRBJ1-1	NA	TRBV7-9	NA	CASSSMGGSTEAFF	TGTGCCAGCAGCTCGATGGGGGGAAGCACTGAAGCTTTCTTT
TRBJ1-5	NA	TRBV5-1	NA	CASSLDGGSNQPQHF	TGCGCCAGCAGCTTGGACGGGGGTAGCAATCAGCCCCAGCATTTT
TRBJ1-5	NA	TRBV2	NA	CASSWARSNQPQHF	TGTGCCAGCAGTTGGGCCAGAAGCAATCAGCCCCAGCATTTT
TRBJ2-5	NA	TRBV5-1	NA	CASKLQDRETQYF	TGCGCCAGCAAACTACAGGACCGGGAGACCCAGTACTTC
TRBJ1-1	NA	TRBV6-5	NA	CASSRGTEAFF	TGTGCCAGCAGTAGGGGGACTGAAGCTTTCTTT
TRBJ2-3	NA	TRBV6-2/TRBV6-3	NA	CASSYSYGGKTQYF	TGTGCCAGCAGTTACTCGTACGGAGGGAAAACGCAGTATTTT